Sequencing of this T cell receptor (beta chain) was carried out in a study of blood T cell repertoires in COVID-19. Study-level information: Samples representing acute and convalescent COVID-19 were sourced from the United States, Italy and Spain. From T cells, B-cell-depleted T cells, or PBMCs came the material, which was cDNA or gDNA.

Produced via immunoSEQ multiplex PCR; TCRdb's table is partial and in-frame only. The sample has roughly 60,000 clones, approximately 88% seen once. The CDR3 has 14 amino acids. The V gene's germline CDR1 is MNHEY and CDR2 SVGAGI. The germline V and J ends were trimmed by 6 bases and 4 bases, with 12 bases remaining between them. Sequenced input: peripheral blood. The receptor was derived from a young man with COVID-19, enrolled during active disease. V gene TRBV6-5 combines with J gene TRBJ2-2, with D possibly TRBD1 on 6 matching bases. The CDR3, as DNA: TGTGCCAGCAGCCAGGACAGCGTCACCGGGGAGCTGTTTTTT. This gives the protein CASSQDSVTGELFF.